The 30 T cell receptor beta chains below were found in one sample sequenced in a study of T cells in Graves' hyperthyroidism and ophthalmopathy. Authors of the study amplified TCR beta CDR3 regions from RNA transcripts. A first-round RT-PCR of the TCR CDR3 used the HTBI primer set. In TCRdb, the multiplex PCR reads were re-called with MiXCR into one record per CDR3 protein. The repertoire holds 500,000 to 650,000 distinct CDR3 sequences, with roughly 15% as singletons. Sequenced input: blood. The receptor set was obtained from a woman in her forties or fifties with Graves' ophthalmopathy.

This clonotype was seen many times. This sequence joins TRBV28 and TRBJ1-2; D unclear. The CDR3 runs to 14 residues. Germline loops: CDR1 MDHEN, CDR2 SYDVKM. Trimming took 8 bases from V and 3 from J, leaving 16 bases between them. The CDR3 sequence: CASDQEAGDYGYTF. CDR3 in DNA: TGTGCCAGCGATCAAGAGGCTGGCGACTATGGCTACACCTTC.

A note on this clonotype: A much larger clone lies a single base off, so this may be a read error. The V and J genes are TRBV9 and TRBJ2-7; TRBD2 matches at 8 bases. There are 18 residues in the CDR3. Germline CDR1 and CDR2: SGDLS and YYNGEE. The DNA for the CDR3 is TGTGGCAGCAGCGTAGAGGGTAGCGGGATGGGGAGGGCCTACGAGCAGTACTTC. Translating it yields CGSSVEGSGMGRAYEQYF.

This clonotype was seen many times. This rearrangement joins TRBV20-1 to TRBJ2-7; D not certain. Looked up from germline, CDR1 is DFQATT and CDR2 is SNEGSKA (reference sequence). The CDR3 is 14 amino acids. Between the trimmed V and J ends, which lost 0 bases and 1 base, there was a span of 10 bases. This CDR3 reads CSARDRQRSYEQYF. The DNA of the CDR3 is TGCAGTGCTAGAGATCGTCAGAGATCCTACGAGCAGTACTTC.

This clonotype showed up just once. V and J are TRBV20-1 and TRBJ1-5, with D maybe TRBD1 (5 bases). The ends were cut back, 1 base at V and 7 bases at J, with 14 bases in the middle. Germline-derived CDR1 and CDR2 are DFQATT and SNEGSKA (reference sequence). The CDR3 covers 14 residues. CDR3 DNA: TGCAGTGCTAGAGCTTTGGCAGGGCCCCAGCCCCAGCATTTT. It specifies CSARALAGPQPQHF.

This clonotype has ten or more counts. The V and J genes are TRBV5-1 and TRBJ2-2; no definite D call. Germline V lookup: CDR1 SGHRS, CDR2 YFSETQ. This CDR3 spans 14 amino acids. V lost 2 bases and J 0 bases, leaving 5 bases between the germline ends. Here the CDR3 reads CASSFETNTGELFF. The CDR3, as DNA: TGCGCCAGCAGCTTTGAGACGAACACCGGGGAGCTGTTTTTT.

This clonotype has ten or more counts. The chain couples TRBV27 to TRBJ2-1; D is tentatively TRBD1 or TRBD2 (5 bases each). Germline CDR1 MNHEY, CDR2 SMNVEV (reference sequence). V was shortened by 4 bases and J by 5 bases, with 9 bases between the two germline ends. This CDR3 is built from 13 residues. The CDR3 reads CASSYSGHNEQFF. The DNA for the CDR3 is TGTGCCAGCAGTTACTCGGGGCACAATGAGCAGTTCTTC.

V is TRBV6-2 or TRBV6-3 and J is TRBJ2-7; D is undetermined. V lost 6 bases to trimming and J lost 5 bases, with 11 bases between them. Germline assignment: CDR1 MNHEY and CDR2 SVGEGT. The CDR3 sequence is 12 residues long. The CDR3 region has the DNA TGTGCCAGCAGCTATAGAATACACGAGCAGTACTTC. It is translated as CASSYRIHEQYF.

The J gene is TRBJ2-1, the V gene TRBV7-2, with 7 bases aligning to TRBD2. The CDR3 sequence is 13 residues long. Looked up from germline, CDR1 is SGHTA and CDR2 is FQGNSA. Trimming at V came to 3 bases and at J to 7 bases, leaving 3 bases not matched to a gene. Here the CDR3 reads CASSLLSGNEQFF. DNA for the CDR3: TGTGCCAGCAGCTTGCTTAGCGGGAATGAGCAGTTCTTC. Filled out from reference TRBV7-2 and TRBJ2-1, the complete variable domain reads GAGVSQSPSNKVTEKGKDVELRCDPISGHTALYWYRQSLGQGLEFLIYFQGNSAPDKSGLPSDRFSAERTGGSVSTLTIQRTQQEDSAVYLCASSLLSGNEQFFGPGTRLTVL.

This clonotype was detected ten times or more. V gene TRBV18 combines with J gene TRBJ1-5; the D is unclear. The ends were cut back, 2 bases at V and 4 bases at J, with 15 bases in the middle. Germline CDR1 and CDR2: KGHSH and LQKENI. The CDR3 sequence is 16 residues long. In DNA, the CDR3 is TGTGCCAGCTCACCAGAGTCAGGAAGTCCAAATCAGCCCCAGCATTTT. It translates to CASSPESGSPNQPQHF.

The chain has TRBV4-1 and TRBJ2-2, with 7 bases fitting TRBD1. V trimming: 1 base; J trimming: 3 bases; junction bases outside the gene matches: 8. The CDR3 totals 17 residues. CDR1 and CDR2 (germline): MGHRA, YSYEKL. The CDR3 loop reads CASSQARGPRDTGELFF. In nucleotides, the CDR3 is TGCGCCAGCAGCCAAGCGAGGGGGCCCCGTGACACCGGGGAGCTGTTTTTT.

The table lists this clonotype with a few counts. The chain has TRBV25-1 and TRBJ2-2; 8 bases line up with TRBD1. Germline V lookup: CDR1 MGHDK, CDR2 SYGVNS. This CDR3 is 18 amino acids long. The J segment lost 5 bases and the V segment lost 2 bases, leaving 13 bases of the junction unmatched. CDR3 sequence: CASSEIPQGAKGTGELFF. The CDR3 DNA reads TGTGCCAGCAGTGAAATTCCTCAGGGGGCGAAAGGAACCGGGGAGCTGTTTTTT.

The chain joins TRBV6-1 to TRBJ2-7; 9 nucleotides align to TRBD1. This CDR3 is built from 15 residues. Germline-derived CDR1 and CDR2 are MNHNS and SASEGT. With V trimmed by 5 bases and J by 7 bases, 12 bases remained unmatched. The CDR3 here is CASSRRTGGRGEQYF. The CDR3 nucleotides read TGTGCCAGCAGTAGAAGAACAGGGGGCCGGGGGGAGCAGTACTTC.

This clonotype was found many times. The J gene is TRBJ1-2, the V gene TRBV3-1; D is ambiguous. CDR3 length equals 12 residues. Trimming took 0 bases from V and 7 from J, leaving 6 bases between them. CDR1 and CDR2 from the germline V gene are LGHDT and YNNKEL (reference sequence). Here the CDR3 DNA reads TGTGCCAGCAGCCAAGATCAAATTGGCTACACCTTC. Translating it yields CASSQDQIGYTF.

This clonotype was detected many times. The chain is built from TRBV30 and TRBJ2-2, with TRBD1 matching over 9 bases. The J segment lost 5 bases and the V segment lost 4 bases, leaving 8 bases of the junction unmatched. The CDR3 has 15 residues. Germline loops: CDR1 GTSNPN, CDR2 SVGIG (reference sequence). The CDR3 region is CAWNRGTGRTGELFF. For the CDR3, the DNA is TGTGCCTGGAACAGGGGGACAGGGAGGACCGGGGAGCTGTTTTTT.

The V gene is TRBV5-4, the J gene TRBJ2-7, with D tentatively TRBD1 or TRBD2 (5 bases each). Per the germline V gene, CDR1 is SGHNT and CDR2 is YYREEE (reference sequence). V was trimmed by 0 bases and J by 3 bases, leaving 19 bases between them. This CDR3 has 17 amino acids. The CDR3 DNA reads TGTGCCAGCAGCTTGGCTAAGAACCGGGACGGGATCTACGAGCAGTACTTC. It specifies CASSLAKNRDGIYEQYF. Full variable domain (remainder filled in from reference TRBV5-4 and TRBJ2-7): ETGVTQSPTHLIKTRGQQVTLRCSSQSGHNTVSWYQQALGQGPQFIFQYYREEENGRGNFPPRFSGLQFPNYSSELNVNALELDDSALYLCASSLAKNRDGIYEQYFGPGTRLTVT.

The rearrangement links TRBV20-1 to TRBJ2-7; possibly TRBD2 for D (6 bases). Trimming stripped 2 bases from V and 6 bases from J, with 14 bases between. CDR3 length: 13 residues. CDR1 is DFQATT, CDR2 SNEGSKA, per germline (reference sequence). CDR3 sequence (DNA): TGCAGTGCTAGATTAGGCGGGATGGCCGAGCAGTACTTC. Amino acid sequence: CSARLGGMAEQYF.

The J gene is TRBJ1-1, the V gene TRBV4-2; 9 nucleotides agree with TRBD1. There are 17 residues in the CDR3. Looked up from germline, CDR1 is LGHNA and CDR2 is YNFKEQ. V dropped 1 base and J dropped 5; count of bases not matched to a gene: 11. The DNA of the CDR3 is TGTGCCAGCAGCCAAGGGGACAGGGAAAGAGGGGATACTGAAGCTTTCTTT. The encoded protein is CASSQGDRERGDTEAFF.

This clonotype was seen only a few times. The chain couples TRBV7-2 to TRBJ1-3; TRBD1 agrees at 7 bases. J was trimmed by 4 bases and V by 5 bases; bases with no gene match: 5. Germline CDR1 and CDR2: SGHTA and FQGNSA. This CDR3 contains 14 residues. This chain's CDR3 is CASSIDRAGNTIYF. CDR3 nucleotides: TGTGCCAGCAGCATAGACAGGGCGGGAAACACCATATATTTT. Full variable domain (outside the CDR3, taken from reference TRBV7-2 and TRBJ1-3): GAGVSQSPSNKVTEKGKDVELRCDPISGHTALYWYRQSLGQGLEFLIYFQGNSAPDKSGLPSDRFSAERTGGSVSTLTIQRTQQEDSAVYLCASSIDRAGNTIYFGEGSWLTVV.

This clonotype was seen ten or more times. The chain employs TRBV18 and TRBJ2-7; 7 bases fit TRBD1. V lost 3 bases to trimming and J lost 5 bases; unmatched junction nucleotides: 7. Per germline, CDR1 KGHSH and CDR2 LQKENI. The CDR3 is made up of 14 amino acids. The CDR3: CASSPLRDSDEQYF. The CDR3, as DNA: TGTGCCAGCTCACCGTTGAGGGACAGCGACGAGCAGTACTTC.

This clonotype was counted ten times or more. The chain combines TRBV2 with TRBJ1-1; tentative D call: TRBD1 (6 bases). CDR3 length equals 13 residues. Trimming cost V 6 bases and J 2 bases, with 10 bases left between them. Germline CDR1 SNHLY, CDR2 FYNNEI. The CDR3 region has the DNA TGTGCCAGCAGCGGACAGCTCAACACTGAAGCTTTCTTT. Protein product: CASSGQLNTEAFF.

The chain employs TRBV29-1 and TRBJ1-5; D remains unclear. The ends were cut back, 4 bases at V and 1 base at J, with 8 bases in the middle. CDR1 SQVTM and CDR2 ANQGSEA come from the germline V gene. The CDR3 is made up of 13 amino acids. As DNA, the CDR3 is TGCAGCGTTGTGACCGACAGCAATCAGCCCCAGCATTTT. It is translated as CSVVTDSNQPQHF.

The table lists this clonotype with many counts. The rearrangement uses TRBV11-2 and TRBJ2-1, with 8 bases lining up with TRBD2. With 5 bases clipped from V and 0 bases from J, the junction kept 3 bases outside the gene matches. Germline V CDR1 and CDR2: SGHAT, FQNNGV. CDR3 length: 15 residues. CDR3: CASSTSGPSYNEQFF. The CDR3 DNA is TGTGCCAGCAGCACTAGCGGACCCTCCTACAATGAGCAGTTCTTC.

Ten or more counts support this clonotype. The chain combines TRBV19 with TRBJ1-1; no definite D call. The CDR3 totals 12 residues. Germline V gene data show CDR1 as LNHDA and CDR2 as SQIVND (reference sequence). V lost 5 bases and J lost 5, with 9 bases in between. The CDR3: CASSSGVTEAFF. Here the CDR3 DNA reads TGTGCCAGTAGTTCTGGGGTGACTGAAGCTTTCTTT.

The chain combines TRBV4-1 with TRBJ1-4, with 7 bases fitting TRBD1. After removal of 4 bases from V and 4 bases from J, the junction contained 9 bases not matched to a gene. The germline gives CDR1 MGHRA, CDR2 YSYEKL. The CDR3 is 16 amino acids. CDR3 region: CASSPIDRAFNEKLFF. Written as DNA, the CDR3 is TGCGCCAGCAGCCCCATAGACAGGGCATTTAATGAAAAACTGTTTTTT.

In regard to this clonotype: A much larger clone sits a single nucleotide away, making a read error possible. The chain couples TRBV20-1 to TRBJ2-1; D is undetermined. The germline V gene has CDR1 DFQATT and CDR2 SNEGSKA (reference sequence). The CDR3 has 16 residues. V lost 0 bases, J lost 5 bases, and 17 bases lay in between. The CDR3: CSARDIGRPYDNEQFF. The CDR3 DNA is TGCAGTGCTAGAGATATTGGGCGGCCCTACGACAATGAGCAGTTCTTC.

This clonotype was detected ten times or more. The chain uses TRBV7-2 and TRBJ2-5; weak D call: TRBD1 (6 bases). This CDR3 has 15 residues. Germline V gives CDR1 SGHTA, CDR2 FQGNSA. With 5 bases removed from V and 2 bases from J, the gap between germline ends came to 15 bases. This CDR3 is CASSAQGNGQETQYF. The CDR3 region has the DNA TGTGCCAGCAGCGCACAGGGTAATGGTCAAGAGACCCAGTACTTC.

This clonotype has just a few counts. This chain uses TRBV4-2 with TRBJ2-2; 10 bases map to TRBD2. The CDR3 covers 16 residues. Germline V gene data show CDR1 as LGHNA and CDR2 as YNFKEQ. Losses at the gene ends were 4 bases for V and 1 base for J; bases not matched to a gene: 3. The CDR3 DNA follows: TGTGCCAGCAGCCCGTCTAGCGGGAGGAACACCGGGGAGCTGTTTTTT. Translation gives CASSPSSGRNTGELFF.

This clonotype was recorded many times. This chain uses TRBV20-1 with TRBJ2-1, with TRBD2 matching over 10 bases. The J segment lost 0 bases and the V segment lost 2 bases, leaving 4 bases of the junction unmatched. The CDR3 length is 16 residues. Germline-derived CDR1 and CDR2 are DFQATT and SNEGSKA (reference sequence). The CDR3 region is CSARQSSGSSYNEQFF. CDR3 in DNA: TGCAGTGCTAGACAATCTAGCGGGAGCTCCTACAATGAGCAGTTCTTC.

There are a few counts of this clonotype. The chain carries TRBV6-2 or TRBV6-3 and TRBJ2-5; 7 bases fit TRBD1. This CDR3 region has 15 residues. CDR1 MNHEY and CDR2 SVGEGT come from the germline V gene. Germline trimming cut 4 bases from V and 1 base from J; bases unmatched to any gene: 6. The CDR3 region is CASSSSTGFQETQYF. The CDR3 DNA follows: TGTGCCAGCAGTTCCTCGACAGGGTTCCAAGAGACCCAGTACTTC.

This clonotype was picked up many times. V and J are TRBV12-3 or TRBV12-4 and TRBJ2-1, with 9 bases identical to TRBD1. Losses at the gene ends were 5 bases for V and 6 bases for J; bases not matched to a gene: 5. The CDR3 sequence is 14 residues long. CDR3 amino acids: CASSGQGTGNEQFF. CDR3 sequence (DNA): TGTGCCAGCAGTGGACAGGGGACAGGCAATGAGCAGTTCTTC.